This T cell receptor (beta chain) was sequenced during a study of shared clonotypes between healthy human individuals. V lost 4 bases and J lost 2, with 8 bases in between. From germline, CDR1 is SGHRS and CDR2 YFSETQ. The CDR3 has 13 residues. General study points: Among donors, clonotype sharing was expected to be affected by sequencing depth. The naive CD4 repertoires of a handful of donors were compared, and approximately 4.7% of clonotypes were shared.

Every subset's genomic DNA went evenly onto several immunoSEQ plates. TCRdb keeps only in-frame clones here, not all; method: immunoSEQ multiplex PCR. This table holds about 990,000 clones, approximately 80% found once. A word on this clone: Its target is unknown.

The chain couples TRBV5-1 to TRBJ2-3; D is uncertain. Sequenced input: memory CD4+ T cells from PBMCs. Subset indicated: CD45RA-negative fraction. The TCR originated in a man aged 18 to 29 in good health. Some clones in this sample may be carry-over from other donors' samples. The CDR3 is CASSLQFTDTQYF. CDR3 bases: TGCGCCAGCAGCCTACAGTTCACAGATACGCAGTATTTT.